The present entry profiles one T cell receptor (beta chain) with its context. Its specificity is unknown. As to treatment: about 20 received Ad26.COV2.S at low or high dose, single or two shots; five or six received placebo; per-sample allocation not given. Day 63 after the first injection of vaccine or placebo was the sampling time. Aged 18-55 years, donor was enrolled in Boston in about 2020. SARS-CoV-2 spike from the Wuhan strain was encoded by the vaccine, an Ad26 vector. This sample is part of a study of Ad26.COV2.S vaccination and SARS-CoV-2 variants. Across the study: Participants got Ad26.COV2.S intramuscularly, once or twice 56 days apart. General observations from the study: CD8+ and CD4+ T cells specific for spike reportedly responded with substantial breadth after vaccination.

CDR3 length: 17 amino acids. Germline V gene sequence: CDR1 SGHNT, CDR2 YYREEE (reference sequence). Unmatched junction bases numbered 5, after V lost 0 bases and J lost 2 bases. TCRdb keeps only in-frame clones here, not all; method: immunoSEQ multiplex PCR. The sample has roughly 300,000 clones; 65% to 90% are singletons. V gene TRBV5-4 combines with J gene TRBJ2-3, with 11 bases matching TRBD2. This material consisted of peripheral blood, taken in a trial of Ad26.COV2.S vaccine versus placebo. The receptor was isolated from a person aged 18-65 years who received the Ad26.COV2.S COVID-19 vaccine or a placebo. CDR3 sequence: CASSLGLAGFVTDTQYF. CDR3 bases: TGTGCCAGCAGCTTGGGACTAGCGGGGTTTGTCACAGATACGCAGTATTTT.